These T cell receptor beta chains were read from a single sample in a study of blood T cell repertoires in COVID-19. Data came from immunoSEQ multiplex PCR; TCRdb stores just in-frame clones and leaves some out. The table lists 150,000 or so clones, around 89% of them singletons. Sequenced sample: PBMCs or T cells enriched from blood (not recorded which). Every receptor here comes from a woman younger than 45 with acute COVID-19. Both conserved end residues are part of each CDR3. D genes are given only for firm matches. For some rows the clone size is stated as once, few or many, or as a class when expanded; others skip it.

>.|TRBD2|TRBJ2-1|TRBV9
TGTGCCAGCAGCGCCGGGGGGAACTCCTACAATGAGCAGTTCTTC
CASSAGGNSYNEQFF
>.|.|TRBJ2-6|TRBV28
TGTGCCAGCAGTTTCCCTCGCCCTATGGGGGCCAACGTCCTGACTTTC
CASSFPRPMGANVLTF
>.|.|TRBJ2-1|TRBV6-1
TGTGCCAGCGGTGAGCGGGGACAGCCTCCACGAAATGAGCAGTTCTTC
CASGERGQPPRNEQFF
>.|TRBD1|TRBJ2-3|TRBV5-1
TGCGCCAGCAGCTTAATACAGGGGGCCACAGATACGCAGTATTTT
CASSLIQGATDTQYF
>few|.|TRBJ2-2|TRBV10-2
TGCGCCAGCACCGTTATTTTGAACACCGGGGAGCTGTTTTTT
CASTVILNTGELFF
>.|.|TRBJ2-7|TRBV4-3
TGCGCCAGCAGCCAAGATCTCGGCAGGGCCGACGAGCAGTACTTC
CASSQDLGRADEQYF
>.|.|TRBJ2-7|TRBV29-1
TGCAGCGTTGCCGGGACATACTCCTACGAGCAGTACTTC
CSVAGTYSYEQYF
>.|TRBD1|TRBJ1-1|TRBV5-1
TGCGCCAGCAGCTTGGGGACAGGGCCCACTGAAGCTTTCTTT
CASSLGTGPTEAFF
>.|TRBD2|TRBJ2-1|TRBV6-5
TGTGCCAGCAGTAGCGGGAGGGCCCAACATGAGCAGTTCTTC
CASSSGRAQHEQFF
>few|.|TRBJ2-1|TRBV6-5
TGTGCCAGCAGTATCCAAGCGGCCTACTACAATGAGCAGTTCTTC
CASSIQAAYYNEQFF
>.|TRBD1|TRBJ1-2|TRBV5-6
TGTGCCAGCAGCGGTCTCGGGACAGGGGATTATCGGTTCTATGGCTACACCTTC
CASSGLGTGDYRFYGYTF
>.|.|TRBJ2-2|TRBV10-3
TGTGCCATCAGTGAGTCGTCATGGAGGGGGCTTCCGCGGACCGGGGAGCTGTTTTTT
CAISESSWRGLPRTGELFF
>.|TRBD2|TRBJ2-7|TRBV28
TGTGCCAGCAGACCTCACACTAGCGGGATGTCATACGAGCAGTACTTC
CASRPHTSGMSYEQYF
>.|.|TRBJ1-3|TRBV28
TGTGCCGGTACGTCAGGATCTGGAAACACCATATATTTT
CAGTSGSGNTIYF
>.|.|TRBJ1-5|TRBV28
TGTGCCAGCAGGTGGGGCCTTAGCAATCAGCCCCAGCATTTT
CASRWGLSNQPQHF
>few|TRBD2|TRBJ2-1|TRBV25-1
TGTGCCAGCAGTTGGCGTGCGGGAGAGTCCTACAATGAGCAGTTCTTC
CASSWRAGESYNEQFF
>.|TRBD2|TRBJ2-5|TRBV9
TGTGCCAGCAGCGTATTCGGACTAGCGGAAGAGACCCAGTACTTC
CASSVFGLAEETQYF
>.|.|TRBJ2-7|TRBV28
TGTGCCAGCAGTTTTACGGGGGAATCCTACGAGCAGTACTTC
CASSFTGESYEQYF
>.|.|TRBJ1-2|TRBV29-1
TGCAGCGGCGGATCGGAGGTCTATGGCTACACCTTC
CSGGSEVYGYTF
>.|TRBD1|TRBJ1-1|TRBV29-1
TGCAGCGTACAAACTAAGGGACAGCACCTTGAAGCTTTCTTT
CSVQTKGQHLEAFF
>.|TRBD2|TRBJ2-1|TRBV28
TGTGCCAGCACACTAGCGGGAATGTATGAGCAGTTCTTC
CASTLAGMYEQFF
>once|TRBD2|TRBJ2-1|TRBV5-4
TGTGCCAGCAGCTTCCCGGGACTAGTACTCAATGAGCAGTTCTTC
CASSFPGLVLNEQFF
>.|TRBD2|TRBJ2-1|TRBV27
TGTGCCAGCAGTTTATACCAGCGGGAGAGAGGTGATGAGCAGTTCTTC
CASSLYQRERGDEQFF